These 5 T cell receptor beta chains came from one sample sequenced in a study of CD8+CD57+ T cells in acquired aplastic anemia. CDR3 and TCR beta VDJ profiling relied on genomic DNA as the template. TCRdb reanalysed the reads using MiXCR and keeps one entry per CDR3 protein. The sample yields 150,000 or so distinct CDR3 sequences, 63% seen once. The sequenced sample was sorted CD4+, CD8+, or CD8+CD57+ T cells (not recorded which) from PBMCs. Receptor source: a human donor in good health.

This clonotype was recorded many times. The chain carries TRBV6-6 and TRBJ2-5, with TRBD2 as a possible D gene (5 bases). Per germline, CDR1 MNHNY and CDR2 SVGAGI (reference sequence). Trimming removed 4 bases at V and 0 bases at J, with 15 bases between. CDR3 length: 16 amino acids. This CDR3 is CASSSSGLQYQETQYF. The CDR3 nucleotides are TGTGCCAGCAGTTCCTCTGGACTCCAGTACCAAGAGACCCAGTACTTC.

In its sample, this clonotype was seen many times. The chain uses TRBV2 and TRBJ2-1; TRBD2 matches 8 bases. This CDR3 contains 15 residues. Germline V gene sequence: CDR1 SNHLY, CDR2 FYNNEI. The trim removed 8 bases at V and 0 bases at J, leaving 6 bases unmatched. CDR3 sequence: CASRASGSSYNEQFF. CDR3 coding DNA: TGTGCCAGCCGAGCAAGCGGGAGCTCCTACAATGAGCAGTTCTTC.

This rearrangement joins TRBV7-2 to TRBJ1-4, with D maybe TRBD1 (6 bases). The CDR3 is 13 amino acids. In germline, CDR1 is SGHTA, CDR2 FQGNSA. V was cut by 5 bases and J by 8 bases, with 12 bases left in between. The CDR3 spells CASSLGHGEKLFF. The CDR3 DNA sequence: TGTGCCAGCAGCCTGGGACATGGGGAAAAACTGTTTTTT.

This clonotype turned up a few times. This chain uses TRBV9 with TRBJ1-1; the match to TRBD1 covers 8 bases. Germline CDR1 reads SGDLS; CDR2 reads YYNGEE. V lost 5 bases to trimming and J lost 4 bases; unmatched junction nucleotides: 1. The CDR3 sequence is 12 residues long. Here the CDR3 DNA reads TGTGCCAGCAGTGGACAGGGCACTGAAGCTTTCTTT. Translated, it gives CASSGQGTEAFF.

V is TRBV12-3 or TRBV12-4 and J is TRBJ2-2, with 11 bases matching TRBD2. Trimming cost V 8 bases and J 5 bases; bases outside gene matches: 1. This CDR3 contains 13 residues. The chain's CDR3 is CASSSGRTGELFF. Here the CDR3 DNA reads TGTGCCAGCTCTAGCGGGAGGACCGGGGAGCTGTTTTTT.